Shown below are 22 T cell receptor beta chains from a single sample sequenced in a study of T cell responses to AZD1222 COVID-19 vaccine. TCRdb keeps only in-frame clones here, not all; method: immunoSEQ multiplex PCR. The sample has 150,000 to 160,000 clones; less than 90% are singletons. This specimen consisted of peripheral blood, obtained on day 0 of AZD1222 vaccination. The origin of the receptors is an adult in good health.

The chain links TRBV12-3 or TRBV12-4 to TRBJ2-3; the D call may be TRBD1 or TRBD2 (5 bases each). Trimming removed 6 bases from V and 6 bases from J, with 10 bases in between. The CDR3 runs to 12 residues. The CDR3 protein is CASRGTLDTQYF. In DNA form, the CDR3 reads TGTGCCAGCAGGGGGACCCTGGATACGCAGTATTTT.

The chain couples TRBV5-4 to TRBJ1-4, with D perhaps matching TRBD1 (5 bases). The V end was cut by 0 bases, the J end by 6 bases, with 12 bases between. The CDR3 sequence is 15 residues long. Germline CDR1 SGHNT, CDR2 YYREEE (reference sequence). The CDR3 nucleotides read TGTGCCAGCAGCTTGGATCCCGGAGGGGATGAAAAACTGTTTTTT. It translates to CASSLDPGGDEKLFF. The whole variable domain, remainder taken from reference TRBV5-4 and TRBJ1-4, is ETGVTQSPTHLIKTRGQQVTLRCSSQSGHNTVSWYQQALGQGPQFIFQYYREEENGRGNFPPRFSGLQFPNYSSELNVNALELDDSALYLCASSLDPGGDEKLFFGSGTQLSVL.

V and J are TRBV4-1 and TRBJ2-7; tentative D call: TRBD1 (5 bases). This CDR3 has 15 amino acids. Germline V gene sequence: CDR1 MGHRA, CDR2 YSYEKL. V was clipped by 0 bases and J by 3 bases, with 12 bases between them. The CDR3 here is CASSQDETAVYEQYF. As DNA, the CDR3 is TGCGCCAGCAGCCAAGACGAGACAGCCGTCTACGAGCAGTACTTC.

V usage is TRBV2 and J usage is TRBJ2-2; D is tentatively TRBD1 or TRBD2 (6 bases each). The germline CDR1 and CDR2 sequences are SNHLY and FYNNEI. CDR3 length: 13 amino acids. Between the trimmed V and J ends, which lost 9 bases and 7 bases, there was a span of 15 bases. As DNA, the CDR3 is TGTGCCAGTGCTTGGGGGGCGGTCGGGGAGCTGTTTTTT. Translating gives CASAWGAVGELFF.

This clone was picked up a small number of times. The chain is built from TRBV5-8 and TRBJ1-5, with D perhaps TRBD1 (5 bases). Germline V CDR1 and CDR2: SGHTS, YDEGEE. The CDR3 is 15 residues long. V lost 0 bases to trimming and J lost 6 bases, with 13 bases between them. The CDR3 DNA follows: TGTGCCAGCAGCTTGGACGGGGCCCCAAGTCAGCCCCAGCATTTT. The encoded protein is CASSLDGAPSQPQHF.

The V and J genes are TRBV6-4 and TRBJ1-2; 8 bases are a match to TRBD1. V lost 4 bases and J lost 4; bases outside the gene matches: 8. The CDR3 runs to 15 residues. Germline lookup yields CDR1 MRHNA and CDR2 SNTAGT. As DNA, the CDR3 is TGTGCCAGCAGTGCCACGGACAGGGAAATCTATGGCTACACCTTC. Amino acids: CASSATDREIYGYTF.

This rearrangement joins TRBV19 to TRBJ1-4; D gene uncertain. With 6 bases removed from V and 7 bases from J, the gap between germline ends came to 15 bases. Germline lookup yields CDR1 LNHDA and CDR2 SQIVND (reference sequence). The CDR3 sequence is 14 residues long. CDR3 bases: TGTGCCAGTAGATACGGGAAGAAAGGTGAAAAACTGTTTTTT. This translates into CASRYGKKGEKLFF.

CDR3 in amino acids: CASSFAAGNGYTF. Here the CDR3 DNA reads TGTGCCAGCAGTTTCGCCGCAGGGAATGGCTACACCTTC. V and J are TRBV27 and TRBJ1-2; a possible D gene is TRBD1 (5 bases). V lost 3 bases and J lost 6, with 11 bases in between. This CDR3 contains 13 residues. CDR1 and CDR2 from the germline V gene are MNHEY and SMNVEV (reference sequence).

V usage is TRBV6-5 and J usage is TRBJ1-5; 7 bases are a match to TRBD1. Germline V gene sequence: CDR1 MNHEY, CDR2 SVGAGI. With 4 bases clipped from V and 6 bases from J, the junction kept 3 bases outside the gene matches. This CDR3 region has 13 residues. The chain's CDR3 is CASSSTGAQPQHF. CDR3 nucleotides: TGTGCCAGCAGTTCCACAGGGGCTCAGCCCCAGCATTTT.

Here the CDR3 reads CASSTSGFSGANVLTF. The CDR3 nucleotides are TGTGCCAGCAGCACCTCGGGATTCTCTGGGGCCAACGTCCTGACTTTC. This chain links TRBV9 with TRBJ2-6, with D possibly TRBD2 on 5 matching bases. V was clipped by 4 bases and J by 0 bases, with 11 bases between them. The length of the CDR3 is 16 residues. The germline gives CDR1 SGDLS, CDR2 YYNGEE.

This rearrangement joins TRBV19 to TRBJ2-7; possibly TRBD1 or TRBD2 for D (5 bases each). V dropped 6 bases and J dropped 2 bases, with 11 bases sitting between them. Germline CDR1 is LNHDA and CDR2 is SQIVND (reference sequence). The CDR3 loop spans 13 amino acids. The CDR3 reads CASRGDRTYEQYF. The CDR3 bases are TGTGCCAGTAGAGGGGACCGGACCTACGAGCAGTACTTC.

This sequence joins TRBV5-6 and TRBJ2-7; the match to TRBD1 covers 8 bases. The CDR3 length is 15 residues. Unmatched junction bases numbered 8, after V lost 3 bases and J lost 3 bases. Germline V lookup: CDR1 SGHDT, CDR2 YYEEEE. This CDR3 is CASSSPGQGYYEQYF. DNA of the CDR3: TGTGCCAGCAGCTCCCCCGGACAGGGATACTACGAGCAGTACTTC. Drawing the rest from reference TRBV5-6 and TRBJ2-7, the complete variable domain is DAGVTQSPTHLIKTRGQQVTLRCSPKSGHDTVSWYQQALGQGPQFIFQYYEEEERQRGNFPDRFSGHQFPNYSSELNVNALLLGDSALYLCASSSPGQGYYEQYFGPGTRLTVT.

J is TRBJ1-1 and V is TRBV19; D not resolved. The germline V and J ends were trimmed by 7 bases and 1 base, with 10 bases remaining between them. This CDR3 comprises 13 residues. Germline assignment: CDR1 LNHDA and CDR2 SQIVND (reference sequence). Here the CDR3 reads CASKSQRNTEAFF. CDR3 nucleotides: TGTGCCAGTAAGTCCCAGAGGAACACTGAAGCTTTCTTT.

This chain links TRBV7-9 with TRBJ2-3, with D unclear. Germline V lookup: CDR1 SEHNR, CDR2 FQNEAQ (reference sequence). This CDR3 comprises 12 residues. The V end lost 7 bases, the J end lost 2 bases, and 7 bases lay between the germline ends. CDR3 in DNA: TGTGCCAGCAACGGTCCCACAGATACGCAGTATTTT. As protein: CASNGPTDTQYF.

This clone has just one count. The chain links TRBV4-3 to TRBJ1-1; possible D gene TRBD1, 5 bases. CDR3 size: 16 residues. The V gene's germline CDR1 is LGHNA and CDR2 YSLEER. The ends were cut back, 1 base at V and 0 bases at J, with 12 bases in the middle. The CDR3 coding sequence is TGCGCCAGCAGCCAAGGGGGGGGACCGATGAACACTGAAGCTTTCTTT. Amino acid sequence: CASSQGGGPMNTEAFF.

The chain is built from TRBV5-1 and TRBJ1-2; D gene unclear. V gave up 4 bases and J gave up 7 bases, with 14 bases separating them. Germline V gene data show CDR1 as SGHRS and CDR2 as YFSETQ. This CDR3 is 13 amino acids long. CDR3 sequence: CASSPDGRSGYTF. The CDR3 DNA reads TGCGCCAGCAGCCCGGACGGCCGGTCTGGCTACACCTTC.

The chain joins TRBV16 to TRBJ1-4; possibly TRBD1 for D (5 bases). The V gene's germline CDR1 is KGHSY and CDR2 FQNENV. Trimming stripped 0 bases from V and 8 bases from J, with 13 bases between. CDR3 length equals 15 residues. CDR3 sequence: CASSQSGQGGEKLFF. Here the CDR3 DNA reads TGTGCCAGCAGCCAATCTGGCCAGGGAGGCGAAAAACTGTTTTTT.

V usage is TRBV18 and J usage is TRBJ2-6; D is unclear. The V end lost 2 bases, the J end lost 0 bases, and 14 bases lay between the germline ends. The CDR3 length is 18 residues. CDR1 and CDR2 (germline): KGHSH, LQKENI. The CDR3 bases are TGTGCCAGCTCACCATGGCAGCAACAAGGCTCTGGGGCCAACGTCCTGACTTTC. This translates into CASSPWQQQGSGANVLTF.

The chain combines TRBV2 with TRBJ2-7, with unresolved D. The CDR3 consists of 12 residues. Deletions cut 8 bases from V and 1 base from J, with 9 bases between. Germline V gene data show CDR1 as SNHLY and CDR2 as FYNNEI. For the CDR3, the DNA is TGTGCCAGCTCGGCGGAATCCTACGAGCAGTACTTC. It translates to CASSAESYEQYF.

This clone was seen a single time. The V call is TRBV28, the J call TRBJ2-6; 12 nucleotides agree with TRBD1. The V gene's germline CDR1 is MDHEN and CDR2 SYDVKM. CDR3 length equals 18 residues. V gave up 5 bases and J gave up 3 bases; unmatched junction bases: 8. CDR3 region: CASSPLGQGADGANVLTF. The CDR3, as DNA: TGTGCCAGCAGTCCACTGGGACAGGGGGCGGATGGGGCCAACGTCCTGACTTTC.

The chain has TRBV10-3 and TRBJ1-3; no firm D call. The CDR3 covers 12 residues. Germline V CDR1 and CDR2: ENHRY, SYGVKD. V was trimmed by 10 bases and J by 0 bases, leaving 7 bases between them. DNA for the CDR3: TGTGCCACCCAGTCCTCTGGAAACACCATATATTTT. Encoded protein: CATQSSGNTIYF.

The chain has TRBV5-8 and TRBJ2-7; D might be TRBD1 or TRBD2, each matching 5 bases. V was shortened by 5 bases and J by 0 bases, with 12 bases between the two germline ends. CDR3 size: 14 residues. Germline assignment: CDR1 SGHTS and CDR2 YDEGEE. The CDR3 bases are TGTGCCAGCAGGACGGGGCCCGTCTCCTACGAGCAGTACTTC. This encodes CASRTGPVSYEQYF.